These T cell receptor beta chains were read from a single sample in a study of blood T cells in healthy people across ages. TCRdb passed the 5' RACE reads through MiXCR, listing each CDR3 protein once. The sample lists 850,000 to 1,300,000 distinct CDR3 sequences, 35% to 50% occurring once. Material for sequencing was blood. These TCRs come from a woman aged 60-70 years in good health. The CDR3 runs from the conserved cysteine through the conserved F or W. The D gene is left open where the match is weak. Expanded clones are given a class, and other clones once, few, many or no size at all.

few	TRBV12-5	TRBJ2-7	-	CASGVSEAYEQYF	TGTGCTAGTGGTGTATCCGAAGCCTACGAGCAGTACTTC
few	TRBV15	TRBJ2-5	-	CATSRVGETQYF	TGTGCCACCAGCAGAGTGGGGGAGACCCAGTACTTC
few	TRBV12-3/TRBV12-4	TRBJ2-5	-	CASSLGDGQETQYF	TGTGCCAGCAGTTTAGGGGACGGACAAGAGACCCAGTACTTC
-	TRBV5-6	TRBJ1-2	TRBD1	CASSQQGQNYGYTF	TGTGCCAGCAGCCAGCAGGGACAGAACTATGGCTACACCTTC
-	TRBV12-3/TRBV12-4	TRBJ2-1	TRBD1	CASSPQGQSNEQFF	TGTGCCAGCAGTCCCCAGGGACAGAGCAATGAGCAGTTCTTC
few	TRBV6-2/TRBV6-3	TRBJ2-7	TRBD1	CASTNDRVAYEQYF	TGTGCCAGCACCAACGACAGGGTGGCTTACGAGCAGTACTTC
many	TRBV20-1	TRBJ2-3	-	CSAKAAGDTQYF	TGCAGTGCTAAAGCCGCCGGAGATACGCAGTATTTT
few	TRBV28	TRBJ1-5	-	CASSSLGGQYSNQPQHF	TGTGCCAGCAGTTCTTTAGGGGGGCAATATAGTAATCAGCCCCAGCATTTT
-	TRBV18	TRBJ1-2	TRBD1	CASSPEGYEGARGYTF	TGTGCCAGCTCACCAGAAGGTTATGAGGGGGCGCGAGGCTACACCTTC
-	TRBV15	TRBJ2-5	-	CATSKQTEAQETQYF	TGTGCCACCAGCAAGCAGACGGAAGCCCAAGAGACCCAGTACTTC
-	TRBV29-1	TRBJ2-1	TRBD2	CSVFHPTSGFTNEQFF	TGCAGCGTTTTCCACCCGACTAGCGGGTTTACCAATGAGCAGTTCTTC
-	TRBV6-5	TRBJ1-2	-	CASSYSIRGYGYTF	TGTGCCAGCAGTTACTCGATAAGGGGCTATGGCTACACCTTC
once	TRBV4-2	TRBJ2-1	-	CASSQNADPSEQFF	TGTGCCAGCAGCCAAAATGCCGACCCCAGTGAGCAGTTCTTC
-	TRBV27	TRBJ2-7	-	CASSTAGFYEQYF	TGTGCCAGCAGTACGGCAGGGTTCTACGAGCAGTACTTC
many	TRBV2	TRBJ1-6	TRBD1	CASRDPGQGGGSPLHF	TGTGCCAGCAGGGATCCGGGACAGGGGGGAGGATCACCCCTCCACTTT
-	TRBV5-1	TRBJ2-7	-	CASSWMPGPYNEQYF	TGCGCCAGCAGCTGGATGCCAGGGCCCTACAATGAGCAGTACTTC
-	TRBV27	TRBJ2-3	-	CACSPTRVGDTQYF	TGTGCCTGCAGTCCCACCCGGGTGGGGGATACGCAGTATTTT
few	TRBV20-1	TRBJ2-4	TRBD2	CSATLTSVASEQYF	TGCAGTGCTACGCTTACTAGCGTCGCCTCTGAGCAGTACTTC
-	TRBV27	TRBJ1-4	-	CASRTEGGRNEKLFF	TGTGCCAGCCGTACGGAAGGAGGCCGGAACGAAAAACTGTTTTTT
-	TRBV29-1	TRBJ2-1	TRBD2	CSLHLGTSGGEQFF	TGCAGCCTCCACCTAGGGACTAGCGGGGGAGAGCAGTTCTTC
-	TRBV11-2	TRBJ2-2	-	CASSLAQTRTGELFF	TGTGCCAGCAGCTTAGCCCAGACTAGGACCGGGGAGCTGTTTTTT
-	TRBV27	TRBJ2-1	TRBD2	CASSLSLAGGVGIYNEQFF	TGTGCCAGCAGTTTAAGTCTAGCGGGAGGTGTGGGCATCTACAATGAGCAGTTCTTC
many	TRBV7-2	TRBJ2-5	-	CASSLGAGRETQYF	TGTGCCAGCAGCTTGGGGGCGGGACGAGAGACCCAGTACTTC
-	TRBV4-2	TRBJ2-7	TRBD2	CASSPQREFYEQYF	TGTGCCAGCAGCCCTCAGCGGGAGTTCTACGAGCAGTACTTC
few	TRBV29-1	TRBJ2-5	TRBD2	CSVGGTSGRRGTQYF	TGCAGCGTGGGGGGGACTAGCGGGAGACGAGGGACCCAGTACTTC
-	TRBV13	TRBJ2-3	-	CASSSRGASARSTDTQYF	TGTGCCAGCAGCTCTCGAGGGGCTAGCGCGAGAAGCACAGATACGCAGTATTTT
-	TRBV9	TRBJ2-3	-	CASSVEGSGHPEGTDTQYF	TGTGCCAGCAGCGTAGAGGGTAGCGGACACCCCGAAGGCACAGATACGCAGTATTTT
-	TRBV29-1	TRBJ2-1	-	CSVLPKVKNPRGQFF	TGCAGCGTACTCCCTAAGGTCAAAAACCCTCGGGGGCAGTTCTTC
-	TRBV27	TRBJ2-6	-	CAACGPDFSGANVLTF	TGTGCCGCCTGCGGACCGGACTTCTCTGGGGCCAACGTCCTGACTTTC
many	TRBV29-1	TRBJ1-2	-	CSVGDGSYGYTF	TGCAGCGTAGGGGACGGATCCTATGGCTACACCTTC
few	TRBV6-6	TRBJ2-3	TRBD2	CASRPLAGGDTQYF	TGTGCCAGCAGACCCTTAGCGGGGGGAGATACGCAGTATTTT
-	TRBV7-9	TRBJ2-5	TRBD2	CASSLVQLAGSVETQYF	TGTGCCAGCAGCTTAGTACAGCTAGCGGGATCCGTGGAGACCCAGTACTTC
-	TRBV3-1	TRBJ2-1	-	CASSQRRRAQKETQFF	TGTGCCAGCAGCCAAAGGCGCAGGGCACAAAAAGAGACCCAGTTCTTC
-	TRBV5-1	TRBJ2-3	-	CASSARARALTDTQYF	TGCGCCAGCAGCGCCAGGGCACGAGCGCTCACAGATACGCAGTATTTT
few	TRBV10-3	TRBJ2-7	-	CAIASDSYEQYF	TGTGCCATCGCCTCAGACTCCTACGAGCAGTACTTC
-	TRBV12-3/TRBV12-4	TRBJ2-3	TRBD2	CASSFSWAGGVRTDTQYF	TGTGCCAGCAGTTTTTCCTGGGCGGGAGGAGTACGCACAGATACGCAGTATTTT
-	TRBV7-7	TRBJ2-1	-	CASSSGTHNEQFF	TGTGCCAGCAGCTCCGGGACCCACAATGAGCAGTTCTTC
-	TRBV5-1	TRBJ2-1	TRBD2	CASSSPIGSGPSYNEQFF	TGCGCCAGCAGCTCCCCCATAGGTAGCGGGCCCTCCTACAATGAGCAGTTCTTC
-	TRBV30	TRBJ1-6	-	CAWSLQTWSPLHF	TGTGCCTGGAGTTTACAGACATGGTCACCCCTCCACTTT
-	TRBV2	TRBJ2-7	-	CASSYLDGSEQYF	TGTGCCAGCAGTTATCTGGACGGGAGCGAGCAGTACTTC
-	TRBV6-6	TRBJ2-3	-	CASAEVADTQYF	TGTGCCAGCGCTGAGGTTGCAGATACGCAGTATTTT
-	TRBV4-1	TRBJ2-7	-	CASSQEVMYEQYF	TGCGCCAGCAGCCAAGAAGTCATGTACGAGCAGTACTTC
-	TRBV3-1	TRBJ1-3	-	CASSRRTVGNTIYF	TGTGCCAGCAGCCGCAGGACAGTTGGAAACACCATATATTTT
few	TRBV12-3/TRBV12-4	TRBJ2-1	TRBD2	CASSSIAGGGGRYNEQFF	TGTGCCAGCAGTTCGATAGCGGGAGGAGGGGGGCGCTACAATGAGCAGTTCTTC
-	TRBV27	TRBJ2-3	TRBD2	CAGSRFRTSGTSADTQYF	TGTGCCGGCAGCCGATTTCGGACTAGCGGGACTTCCGCAGATACGCAGTATTTT